This T cell receptor (beta chain) is from a study of T cell responses to AZD1222 COVID-19 vaccine. On the study more broadly: Pooling covered second doses at about 4 or about 12 weeks.

The CDR3 has 11 residues. V lost 7 bases and J lost 11, with 14 bases in between. Germline V gives CDR1 MNHEY, CDR2 SVGAGI. The sample holds one count of this clone. Its target is unknown. TCRdb's table, derived via immunoSEQ multiplex PCR, lists solely in-frame clones and lacks some. The sample contains about 120,000 clones, roughly 87% of which appear only once. Study-level points and caveats: At 160-218 and 743-854, vaccine-associated CD4 TCRs were dominant, and they spanned spike. Repertoires were sampled only after the peak T cell response.

The chain has TRBV6-5 and TRBJ1-1; D gene uncertain. This sequence originates from an adult in good health. The sequences come from peripheral blood, collected on day 0 of AZD1222 vaccination. The CDR3 spells CASIGLTEAFF. DNA for the CDR3: TGTGCCAGCATAGGCCTCACGGAGGCTTTCTTT.